The rows below give T cell receptor beta chains drawn from one sample of a study of human T cells and chemical hapten exposure. TCRdb re-called the RACE reads with MiXCR, one entry per CDR3 protein. The sample carries under 100,000 distinct CDR3 sequences, 9.5% to 13% recorded once. Sequencing was performed on whole blood, taken in connection with sensitization to the hapten diphenylcyclopropenone (DPC). The receptor set was obtained from a woman under 40 with alopecia areata. Some clones in this sample may be carry-over from other donors' samples. Both conserved end residues are part of each CDR3. The order of the fields is D gene, V gene, CDR3 length, clone size, J gene, CDR3 DNA, CDR3 protein. The D gene is left open where the match is weak. Some rows have no size entry. The others give once, few or many, or a class for an expanded clone.

D: TRBD1
V: TRBV28
length: 14
size: many
J: TRBJ1-1
DNA: TGTGCCAGCAGTCCCCCGGACAGGTACACTGAAGCTTTCTTT
CDR3: CASSPPDRYTEAFF

D: TRBD1
V: TRBV6-2/TRBV6-3
length: 18
size: few
J: TRBJ1-5
DNA: TGTGCCAGCAGCGCACAGGGGGGCGCCTCTTATAGCAATCAGCCCCAGCATTTT
CDR3: CASSAQGGASYSNQPQHF

D: NA
V: TRBV28
length: 15
size: few
J: TRBJ2-7
DNA: TGTGCCAGCAGATCACCTGGGACGCCTTCCTACGAGCAGTACTTC
CDR3: CASRSPGTPSYEQYF

D: NA
V: TRBV2
length: 15
size: few
J: TRBJ2-7
DNA: TGTGCCAGCAGGGGGTACAGGCCGAGCTCCTACGAGCAGTACTTC
CDR3: CASRGYRPSSYEQYF

D: NA
V: TRBV5-1
length: 13
size: many
J: TRBJ1-1
DNA: TGCGCCAGCAGCTTGGAGGTAAACACTGAAGCTTTCTTT
CDR3: CASSLEVNTEAFF

D: TRBD2
V: TRBV7-9
length: 18
size: few
J: TRBJ2-7
DNA: TGTGCCAGCAGCTCGAGTTTGGAAGGCGGGGGTGCGATCTACGAGCAGTACTTC
CDR3: CASSSSLEGGGAIYEQYF

D: TRBD2
V: TRBV4-1
length: 15
size: NA
J: TRBJ2-4
DNA: TGCGCCAGCAGCCAAGAATCCACTAGCGGAAACATTCAGTACTTC
CDR3: CASSQESTSGNIQYF

D: TRBD1
V: TRBV15
length: 14
size: NA
J: TRBJ1-5
DNA: TGTGCCACCAGCAAAGGACAGGGCGAGCAGCCCCAGCATTTT
CDR3: CATSKGQGEQPQHF

D: TRBD1
V: TRBV5-6
length: 16
size: few
J: TRBJ2-2
DNA: TGTGCCAGCAGCTTGGTCGGACAGGGTAACACCGGGGAGCTGTTTTTT
CDR3: CASSLVGQGNTGELFF

D: NA
V: TRBV18
length: 13
size: many
J: TRBJ2-4
DNA: TGTGCCAGCTCACCCGATGGATCCAACATTCAGTACTTC
CDR3: CASSPDGSNIQYF

D: NA
V: TRBV7-9
length: 15
size: many
J: TRBJ2-1
DNA: TGTGCCAGCAGCCCCCCCGGGGGTCTGTACAATGAGCAGTTCTTC
CDR3: CASSPPGGLYNEQFF

D: TRBD2
V: TRBV12-3/TRBV12-4
length: 14
size: NA
J: TRBJ2-7
DNA: TGTGCCAGCAGTTCGGGACTAGCCTCCTACGAGCAGTACTTC
CDR3: CASSSGLASYEQYF

D: TRBD1
V: TRBV6-2/TRBV6-3
length: 15
size: few
J: TRBJ1-6
DNA: TGTGCCAGCAGTACCAGGACAGGGCTGAATTCACCCCTCCACTTT
CDR3: CASSTRTGLNSPLHF

D: NA
V: TRBV6-1
length: 13
size: NA
J: TRBJ2-5
DNA: TGTGCCAGCAGTTCACACGGTCAAGAGACCCAGTACTTC
CDR3: CASSSHGQETQYF

D: NA
V: TRBV18
length: 16
size: many
J: TRBJ1-3
DNA: TGTGCCAGCTCACCAATGGGGGCCCCTGGTGGAAACACCATATATTTT
CDR3: CASSPMGAPGGNTIYF

D: NA
V: TRBV19
length: 12
size: many
J: TRBJ2-2
DNA: TGTGCCAGTAGAAAGGCCCCCGGGGAGCTGTTTTTT
CDR3: CASRKAPGELFF

D: TRBD2
V: TRBV10-3
length: 15
size: many
J: TRBJ2-5
DNA: TGTGCCATCAGTCCCAATCGGGAGGTTGGAGAGACCCAGTACTTC
CDR3: CAISPNREVGETQYF

D: TRBD2
V: TRBV29-1
length: 14
size: many
J: TRBJ2-1
DNA: TGCAGCGTTGAAGAAGCGGGGTCGTGGAATGAGCAGTTCTTC
CDR3: CSVEEAGSWNEQFF

D: TRBD1
V: TRBV27
length: 14
size: NA
J: TRBJ2-5
DNA: TGTGCCAGCAGTCGTACAGGGGCCTGGGAGACCCAGTACTTC
CDR3: CASSRTGAWETQYF

D: TRBD1
V: TRBV20-1
length: 16
size: many
J: TRBJ1-5
DNA: TGCAGTGCGGTCCAGGTCAGGGGGCGTTTTAATCAGCCCCAGCATTTT
CDR3: CSAVQVRGRFNQPQHF